These 18 T cell receptor beta chains came from one sample sequenced in a study of graft-versus-host responses after intestinal transplantation. Their antigen targets remain unknown. Sequenced by immunoSEQ multiplex PCR; TCRdb stores in-frame clones only, minus some. The sample shows about 120,000 clones, roughly 95% of them seen only once. This material consisted of unstimulated CD8+ T cells sorted from spleen or lymph node cells, taken before intestinal transplant. These receptors all stem from a human donor who received an intestinal transplant.

The chain carries TRBV28 and TRBJ2-7, with 7 positions matching TRBD2. Germline V gene lookup returns CDR1 MDHEN and CDR2 SYDVKM. V was clipped by 3 bases and J by 0 bases; unmatched bases: 11. The CDR3 runs to 17 residues. This CDR3 is CASSFASRREFSYEQYF. CDR3 DNA sequence: TGTGCCAGCAGTTTCGCTTCCAGGCGGGAGTTCTCCTACGAGCAGTACTTC.

The rearrangement uses TRBV7-3 and TRBJ2-7; 7 bases agree with TRBD1. Germline assignment: CDR1 SGHTA and CDR2 FQGTGA. The CDR3 runs to 15 residues. The trim removed 3 bases at V and 0 bases at J, leaving 5 bases unmatched. This CDR3 reads CASSLSGGYSYEQYF. Here the CDR3 DNA reads TGTGCCAGCAGCTTGTCAGGGGGTTACTCCTACGAGCAGTACTTC.

The chain recombines TRBV4-3 with TRBJ2-1; 9 bases match TRBD2. The ends lost 1 base at V and 4 bases at J; junction bases unmatched: 5. This CDR3 comprises 16 residues. CDR1 is LGHNA and CDR2 is YSLEER in the germline V gene. CDR3 sequence (DNA): TGCGCCAGCAGCCAAGGATTGCTAGCGGGATACAATGAGCAGTTCTTC. The encoded protein is CASSQGLLAGYNEQFF.

The chain carries TRBV6-5 and TRBJ1-5, with a weak D call TRBD1 (5 bases). The CDR3 is 15 amino acids. The germline V and J ends were trimmed by 10 bases and 0 bases, with 16 bases remaining between them. CDR1 MNHEY and CDR2 SVGAGI come from the germline V gene. This chain's CDR3 is CAIRTDSYSNQPQHF. The CDR3 coding sequence is TGTGCCATTCGTACAGACAGTTATAGCAATCAGCCCCAGCATTTT.

This chain uses TRBV19 with TRBJ2-1; D is unresolved. Germline values: CDR1 LNHDA, CDR2 SQIVND (reference sequence). The CDR3 sequence is 17 residues long. V lost 0 bases, J lost 3 bases, and 15 bases lay in between. CDR3 sequence: CASSIDTGVAFYNEQFF. The CDR3 region has the DNA TGTGCCAGTAGTATAGATACCGGTGTAGCTTTCTACAATGAGCAGTTCTTC. The variable domain in full, completed from reference TRBV19 and TRBJ2-1, reads DGGITQSPKYLFRKEGQNVTLSCEQNLNHDAMYWYRQDPGQGLRLIYYSQIVNDFQKGDIAEGYSVSREKKESFPLTVTSAQKNPTAFYLCASSIDTGVAFYNEQFFGPGTRLTVL.

This clone was found once. The chain recombines TRBV6-5 with TRBJ2-5, with D perhaps TRBD2 (5 bases). Germline assignment: CDR1 MNHEY and CDR2 SVGAGI. The CDR3 totals 13 residues. V was trimmed by 2 bases and J by 5 bases, leaving 9 bases between them. The CDR3 protein is CASSYQERETQYF. The CDR3 region has the DNA TGTGCCAGCAGTTACCAGGAGCGGGAGACCCAGTACTTC.

V usage is TRBV28 and J usage is TRBJ2-5, with D tentatively TRBD2 (6 bases). TRBJ2-7 explains the end of the DNA better; the J call may be wrong. Germline V CDR1 and CDR2: MDHEN, SYDVKM. This CDR3 has 13 residues. The CDR3 is CASSLGGESEQYF. The CDR3 coding sequence is TGTGCCAGCAGTTTGGGGGGTGAGAGCGAGCAGTACTTC.

The chain links TRBV9 to TRBJ2-7; D is tentatively TRBD1 or TRBD2 (5 bases each). The ends were cut back, 7 bases at V and 0 bases at J, with 17 bases in the middle. Germline CDR1 SGDLS, CDR2 YYNGEE. The CDR3 spans 15 residues. CDR3 loop: CASSQGGSVSYEQYF. In DNA, the CDR3 is TGTGCCAGCTCCCAGGGCGGGTCCGTCTCCTACGAGCAGTACTTC.

The chain is built from TRBV2 and TRBJ2-7; D uncertain. Germline V CDR1 and CDR2: SNHLY, FYNNEI. V lost 10 bases and J 4 bases, leaving 20 bases between the germline ends. This CDR3 region has 14 residues. The CDR3 is CAIIIGREGYEQYF. The CDR3 DNA reads TGTGCCATAATAATCGGGCGAGAAGGGTACGAGCAGTACTTC.

The chain has TRBV11-2 and TRBJ2-5; TRBD2 agrees at 11 bases. The better agreement between TRBJ2-7 and the DNA end casts doubt on the J call. The CDR3 has 19 amino acids. Germline V gene data show CDR1 as SGHAT and CDR2 as FQNNGV. CDR3 nucleotide sequence: TGTGCCAGCAGCCCCGGGGCTAGCGGGAGGTTTCCTAGCTCCTACGAGCAGTACTTC. It specifies CASSPGASGRFPSSYEQYF.

For the CDR3, the DNA is TGTGCCAGCAGCCCGACCACAGATACGCAGTATTTT. Its translation: CASSPTTDTQYF. J is TRBJ2-3 and V is TRBV11-2; D not certain. Germline V gene data show CDR1 as SGHAT and CDR2 as FQNNGV. With 5 bases removed from V and 2 bases from J, the gap between germline ends came to 5 bases. The CDR3 consists of 12 residues.

In this sample, this clone turned up once. Written as DNA, the CDR3 is TGTGCCAGCAGTTTGGGACGGAGTACCTACGAGCAGTACTTC. Its translation is CASSLGRSTYEQYF. V gene TRBV28 combines with J gene TRBJ2-7, with D tentatively TRBD1 or TRBD2 (5 bases each). The CDR3 runs to 14 residues. V lost 3 bases to trimming and J lost 2 bases, with 11 bases between them. The germline CDR1 and CDR2 sequences are MDHEN and SYDVKM.

This rearrangement joins TRBV5-8 to TRBJ2-7; D is unclear. Trimming pared 2 bases from V and 7 bases from J, leaving 13 bases between. CDR3 length: 13 residues. The germline gives CDR1 SGHTS, CDR2 YDEGEE. The CDR3, as DNA: TGTGCCAGCAGCTTCGGCCGGCCTACGGAGCAGTACTTC. Protein sequence: CASSFGRPTEQYF.

The chain employs TRBV7-9 and TRBJ2-7, with D hard to call. Germline assignment: CDR1 SEHNR and CDR2 FQNEAQ (reference sequence). Trimming cost V 8 bases and J 1 base, with 12 bases left between them. The CDR3 is 13 residues long. CDR3 sequence: CASLREESYEQYF. The DNA of the CDR3 is TGTGCCAGCCTGAGAGAGGAATCCTACGAGCAGTACTTC.

The chain joins TRBV27 to TRBJ1-1; D gene uncertain. Germline V lookup: CDR1 MNHEY, CDR2 SMNVEV (reference sequence). The germline V and J ends were trimmed by 6 bases and 5 bases, with 16 bases remaining between them. The CDR3 runs 14 residues. CDR3 in amino acids: CASSAFLIGTEAFF. The CDR3 nucleotides are TGTGCCAGCAGCGCCTTTCTTATCGGGACTGAAGCTTTCTTT.

J is TRBJ2-5 and V is TRBV6-1, with D perhaps being TRBD1 or TRBD2 (5 bases each). This CDR3 has 16 residues. V was shortened by 3 bases and J by 1 base, with 15 bases between the two germline ends. Germline V gives CDR1 MNHNS, CDR2 SASEGT. The CDR3: CASSDWDERAQETQYF. The CDR3 coding sequence is TGTGCCAGCAGTGATTGGGACGAACGGGCCCAAGAGACCCAGTACTTC.

V is TRBV11-2 and J is TRBJ1-3; TRBD1 is a possible D gene (6 bases). The CDR3 totals 17 residues. V lost 5 bases to trimming and J lost 3 bases, with 20 bases between them. In germline, CDR1 is SGHAT, CDR2 FQNNGV. The chain's CDR3 is CASSAHDRWTHGNTIYF. DNA of the CDR3: TGTGCCAGCAGCGCACACGACAGGTGGACCCATGGAAACACCATATATTTT.

The V call is TRBV7-8, the J call TRBJ1-1; the D is unclear. The V gene lost 5 bases and the J gene lost 6 bases, with 10 bases spanning the gap. The CDR3 is 12 amino acids. Per germline, CDR1 SGHVS and CDR2 FQNEAQ. The chain's CDR3 is CASSDWRPEAFF. Here the CDR3 DNA reads TGTGCCAGCAGCGACTGGAGACCTGAAGCTTTCTTT.